The 6 T cell receptor beta chains reported below all come from one sample, sequenced in a study of blood T cell repertoires in COVID-19. Repertoires were generated with immunoSEQ multiplex PCR, while TCRdb's copy carries only in-frame clones and drops some. Among under 150,000 clones listed, 85% were seen once. The sample comprised peripheral blood. The receptors stem from a human donor in a cohort sampled during active COVID-19.

This clone was counted a few times. The rearrangement links TRBV7-2 to TRBJ2-7; 8 positions agree with TRBD1. V was pared by 3 bases and J by 2 bases, with 3 bases of the junction left unmatched. This CDR3 has 14 amino acids. The germline V gene has CDR1 SGHTA and CDR2 FQGNSA. CDR3 in amino acids: CASSFTGGTYEQYF. CDR3 in DNA: TGTGCCAGCAGCTTTACAGGGGGAACCTACGAGCAGTACTTC. Filled out from reference TRBV7-2 and TRBJ2-7, the complete variable domain reads GAGVSQSPSNKVTEKGKDVELRCDPISGHTALYWYRQSLGQGLEFLIYFQGNSAPDKSGLPSDRFSAERTGGSVSTLTIQRTQQEDSAVYLCASSFTGGTYEQYFGPGTRLTVT.

V and J are TRBV2 and TRBJ1-6; D not resolved. This CDR3 spans 12 amino acids. Germline-derived CDR1 and CDR2 are SNHLY and FYNNEI. V was trimmed by 11 bases and J by 9 bases, leaving 14 bases between them. CDR3 nucleotides: TGTGCCGCCGGTAAAGGAGTTTCACCCCTCCACTTT. Translation: CAAGKGVSPLHF.

V is TRBV6-5 and J is TRBJ2-1; TRBD2 matches 9 bases. The CDR3 runs to 16 residues. Losses at the gene ends were 2 bases for V and 2 bases for J; bases not matched to a gene: 4. Germline V gives CDR1 MNHEY, CDR2 SVGAGI. The CDR3 DNA reads as TGTGCCAGCAGTTACCAAGGGACTAGCCCCTACAATGAGCAGTTCTTC. Protein sequence: CASSYQGTSPYNEQFF.

V is TRBV5-8 and J is TRBJ2-3; D remains unclear. Germline-derived CDR1 and CDR2 are SGHTS and YDEGEE. The CDR3 has 14 residues. The V end was cut by 2 bases, the J end by 0 bases, with 7 bases between. CDR3 sequence: CASSFPGSTDTQYF. The CDR3 DNA sequence: TGTGCCAGCAGCTTCCCAGGCAGCACAGATACGCAGTATTTT. Combining the CDR3 with reference TRBV5-8 and TRBJ2-3 gives the whole variable domain EAGVTQSPTHLIKTRGQQATLRCSPISGHTSVYWYQQALGLGLQFLLWYDEGEERNRGNFPPRFSGRQFPNYSSELNVNALELEDSALYLCASSFPGSTDTQYFGPGTRLTVL.

This clone was observed a single time. This chain links TRBV2 with TRBJ2-7, with TRBD1 matching over 11 bases. Germline V gene data show CDR1 as SNHLY and CDR2 as FYNNEI. The trim removed 3 bases at V and 10 bases at J, leaving 8 bases unmatched. CDR3 size: 14 residues. The CDR3 region is CASSDLDRGLGQYF. CDR3 nucleotides: TGTGCCAGCAGTGATTTGGACAGGGGGCTCGGTCAGTACTTC. Filled out from reference TRBV2 and TRBJ2-7, the complete variable domain reads EPEVTQTPSHQVTQMGQEVILRCVPISNHLYFYWYRQILGQKVEFLVSFYNNEISEKSEIFDDQFSVERPDGSNFTLKIRSTKLEDSAMYFCASSDLDRGLGQYFGPGTRLTVT.

V gene TRBV5-4 combines with J gene TRBJ1-2, with D possibly TRBD1 on 5 matching bases. Trimming cost V 5 bases and J 2 bases, with 10 bases left between them. The V gene's germline CDR1 is SGHNT and CDR2 YYREEE (reference sequence). This CDR3 region has 13 residues. CDR3 in DNA: TGTGCCAGCAGACGACAGCTCAACTATGGCTACACCTTC. Translated, it gives CASRRQLNYGYTF.